These T cell receptor beta chains were read from a single sample in a study of blood T cells in healthy people across ages. TCRdb re-called the 5' RACE reads through MiXCR, storing one row per CDR3 protein. The repertoire holds 800,000 to 900,000 distinct CDR3 sequences, with about 62% as singletons. Sequenced sample: blood. The receptors here all came from a young man in good health. The CDR3 runs from the conserved cysteine through the conserved F or W. Each record gives: D gene, clone size, V gene, J gene, CDR3 DNA, CDR3 protein. The D gene is left open where the match is weak. Only part of the rows carry a size: once, few, many, or a class if the clone is expanded.

TRBD1	-	TRBV12-3/TRBV12-4	TRBJ2-5	TGTGCCAGCAGTTTCTCCCAGGGGGCCCGGGAGACCCAGTACTTC	CASSFSQGARETQYF
TRBD1	-	TRBV29-1	TRBJ2-3	TGCAGCGCCAAGACAGGGAGCACAGATACGCAGTATTTT	CSAKTGSTDTQYF
TRBD2	-	TRBV20-1	TRBJ2-7	TGCAGTGCTGTCTTTGCGGGGGGGCCGTCAGACGAGCAGTACTTC	CSAVFAGGPSDEQYF
-	-	TRBV7-2	TRBJ2-5	TGTGCCAGCAGCTTTGACAGCCTGAGATGGGAGACCCAGTACTTC	CASSFDSLRWETQYF
-	once	TRBV28	TRBJ2-7	TGTGCCAGCAGTCCGCGGGGACGTCACTCCTACGAGCAGTACTTC	CASSPRGRHSYEQYF
-	few	TRBV5-1	TRBJ2-1	TGCGCCAGCAGGGTGGGGACCGAGGTCACGAATGAGCAGTTCTTC	CASRVGTEVTNEQFF
-	-	TRBV29-1	TRBJ1-1	TGCAGCGTTGAAGGCCGACCCGGGCGGAACACTGAAGCTTTCTTT	CSVEGRPGRNTEAFF
-	-	TRBV5-5	TRBJ2-1	TGTGCCAGCTTAAGGATGGAAAATGAGCAGTTCTTC	CASLRMENEQFF
-	once	TRBV7-9	TRBJ1-2	TGTGCCAGTCGGGGTCCCAGAGACTATGGCTACACCTTC	CASRGPRDYGYTF
-	once	TRBV25-1	TRBJ2-1	TGTGCCAGCAGTGAAGGATTTCTCGGGACTTCGTTCTTC	CASSEGFLGTSFF
-	-	TRBV20-1	TRBJ2-4	TGCAGTCCCGGGCTTGGGGACGGAACCCAGTACTTC	CSPGLGDGTQYF
-	-	TRBV6-5	TRBJ2-1	TGTGCCACCCGCCTGGGGAATGAGCAGTTCTTC	CATRLGNEQFF
TRBD2	-	TRBV12-3/TRBV12-4	TRBJ2-1	TGTGCCAGCAGTTGGGGACTAGGGGCGAACAATGAGCAGTTCTTC	CASSWGLGANNEQFF
-	-	TRBV29-1	TRBJ2-5	TGCAGCGTTGAATCCCGACAGGTGGAAGAGACCCAGTACTTC	CSVESRQVEETQYF
-	few	TRBV21-1	TRBJ2-5	TGTGCCAGCAGCCCTATGGCCCTAGGGGGGTCAGAGACCCAGTACTTC	CASSPMALGGSETQYF
TRBD1	-	TRBV7-8	TRBJ2-7	TGTGCCAGCAGCTTAGATCGGGGACAGGGGTGGGAGCAGTACTTC	CASSLDRGQGWEQYF
TRBD1	-	TRBV5-1	TRBJ2-5	TGCGCCAGCAGCTCAGAGGACAGGGCTGCAGAGACCCAGTACTTC	CASSSEDRAAETQYF
TRBD2	few	TRBV20-1	TRBJ2-3	TGCAGTGCTAGCCGGGCGGGGGAGGCCACAGATACGCAGTATTTT	CSASRAGEATDTQYF
-	-	TRBV6-2/TRBV6-3	TRBJ2-7	TGTGCCAGCGTAACGGACAACTCCTACGAGCAGTACTTC	CASVTDNSYEQYF
TRBD1	-	TRBV2	TRBJ1-2	TGTGCCAGCAGGACCGGGACAGGGCCAGTCTATGGCTACACCTTC	CASRTGTGPVYGYTF
-	-	TRBV7-2	TRBJ2-1	TGTGCCAGCAGCTTGTCGCGGGTCTATGAGCAGTTCTTC	CASSLSRVYEQFF
-	few	TRBV20-1	TRBJ2-5	TGCAGTGCTAGAGACCCTGCTGGGGGTGAAGAGACCCAGTACTTC	CSARDPAGGEETQYF
TRBD2	once	TRBV6-2/TRBV6-3	TRBJ2-1	TGTGCCACAGAGACTAGCACTAACAATGAGCAGTTCTTC	CATETSTNNEQFF
TRBD2	-	TRBV9	TRBJ2-7	TGTGCCAGCAGCGTAGGGGGGGGGTCGGCCTACGAGCAGTACTTC	CASSVGGGSAYEQYF
-	-	TRBV4-3	TRBJ2-7	TGCGCCAGCAGCCAAGAACAGCACTCCTACGAGCAGTACTTC	CASSQEQHSYEQYF
TRBD2	few	TRBV13	TRBJ2-1	TGTGCCAGCAGCGCGGGTCTAGCGGGGGGGAATGAGCAGTTCTTC	CASSAGLAGGNEQFF
TRBD1	few	TRBV5-1	TRBJ2-7	TGCGCCAGCAGCTATCCGGGACAGGGGAGATACGAGCAGTACTTC	CASSYPGQGRYEQYF
TRBD2	-	TRBV9	TRBJ2-3	TGTGCCAGCAGCGTAGTAGCGGGGGGAGGAGATACGCAGTATTTT	CASSVVAGGGDTQYF
-	-	TRBV4-3	TRBJ1-4	TGCGCCAGCAGCCAAGTCAGGCGAGAAAAACTGTTTTTT	CASSQVRREKLFF
-	-	TRBV27	TRBJ1-2	TGTGCCAGCAGTTTATCGGGGACGGTCTATGGCTACACCTTC	CASSLSGTVYGYTF
TRBD2	many	TRBV4-3	TRBJ2-5	TGCGCCAGCAGCCAAGATCTTGCTAGCGGGGGAGTTGAGACCCAGTACTTC	CASSQDLASGGVETQYF
-	-	TRBV10-1	TRBJ2-7	TGCGCCAGCAGTGAGGCAGGACGGGACTACGAGCAGTACTTC	CASSEAGRDYEQYF
-	-	TRBV10-2	TRBJ1-5	TGCGCCAGCACCCACGGACGGGGGGCTGGGCAGCCCCAGCATTTT	CASTHGRGAGQPQHF
-	once	TRBV20-1	TRBJ1-2	TGCAGTGCTAGAGTACCCGATTCGGGGCAAGCTAACTATGGCTACACCTTC	CSARVPDSGQANYGYTF
TRBD2	-	TRBV15	TRBJ2-5	TGTGCCACCAGCAGCGGACTAGCGGGGACTCAAGAGACCCAGTACTTC	CATSSGLAGTQETQYF
TRBD2	few	TRBV12-3/TRBV12-4	TRBJ2-5	TGTGCCGCTGGACTAGCGGTGGGCCGAGAGACCCAGTACTTC	CAAGLAVGRETQYF
TRBD2	-	TRBV6-5	TRBJ2-5	TGTGCCAGCAGTTACAGGGGTAGCGGGGGGGCCGAGCAAGAGACCCAGTACTTC	CASSYRGSGGAEQETQYF
TRBD2	few	TRBV11-3	TRBJ2-5	TGTGCCAGCAGCCGCTCCGGTTCGCGGGGGGGCATAGAGACCCAGTACTTC	CASSRSGSRGGIETQYF
-	-	TRBV9	TRBJ2-7	TGTGCCAGCAGCCCCCCGCATAACTACGAGCAGTACTTC	CASSPPHNYEQYF
-	-	TRBV7-9	TRBJ2-5	TGTGCCAGCAGCCCCCGGGCGAGATATCAAGAGACCCAGTACTTC	CASSPRARYQETQYF
TRBD1	few	TRBV20-1	TRBJ1-6	TGCAGTGCTAGAGATCTCGCGACAGGGGGCGAGTCGTCACCCCTCCACTTT	CSARDLATGGESSPLHF
-	few	TRBV29-1	TRBJ2-5	TGCAGCGTTGAAGCAGGGCGGCACCACCAAGAGACCCAGTACTTC	CSVEAGRHHQETQYF